The 2 T cell receptor beta chains below all came from one sample that was sequenced in a study of blood T cell repertoires in COVID-19. Repertoires were generated with immunoSEQ multiplex PCR, while TCRdb's copy carries only in-frame clones and drops some. This sample has nearly 200,000 clones, with 82% found just once. The sequencing input was peripheral blood. These receptors originate from a human donor with acute or convalescent COVID-19. The donor label of this sample is uncertain.

The V and J genes are TRBV7-8 and TRBJ1-3; D is unclear. Germline assignment: CDR1 SGHVS and CDR2 FQNEAQ. The length of the CDR3 is 13 residues. The ends were cut back, 4 bases at V and 0 bases at J, with 4 bases in the middle. The chain's CDR3 is CASSSFSGNTIYF. CDR3 coding DNA: TGTGCCAGCAGCTCGTTCTCTGGAAACACCATATATTTT.

The chain couples TRBV9 to TRBJ2-3; 10 bases agree with TRBD2. The CDR3 contains 18 residues. Germline CDR1 SGDLS, CDR2 YYNGEE. Germline trimming cut 0 bases from V and 6 bases from J; bases unmatched to any gene: 13. In DNA form, the CDR3 reads TGTGCCAGCAGCGTAGCTGGGCTAGCGGGAGCGGGGCCGGATACGCAGTATTTT. Amino acid sequence: CASSVAGLAGAGPDTQYF.